The 11 T cell receptor beta chains below come from one sample, sequenced in a study of T cells after yellow fever vaccination. TCRdb called the 5' RACE reads again in MiXCR, with one record for every CDR3 protein. The repertoire holds some 340,000 distinct CDR3 sequences, with approximately 4% as singletons. The sample in question was PBMCs, obtained 5 days after the yellow fever booster vaccination. Receptor source: a man aged 18 to 30 who received the YFV17D yellow fever vaccine.

The table lists this clonotype with many counts. This chain links TRBV11-2 with TRBJ1-1, with D unclear. The CDR3 runs to 12 residues. CDR1 is SGHAT, CDR2 FQNNGV, per germline. Deletions cut 2 bases from V and 5 bases from J, with 6 bases between. The CDR3 protein is CASSLLETEAFF. In DNA, the CDR3 is TGTGCCAGCAGCTTATTAGAAACTGAAGCTTTCTTT. Supplemented by reference TRBV11-2 and TRBJ1-1, the full variable domain reads EAGVAQSPRYKIIEKRQSVAFWCNPISGHATLYWYQQILGQGPKLLIQFQNNGVVDDSQLPKDRFSAERLKGVDSTLKIQPAKLEDSAVYLCASSLLETEAFFGQGTRLTVV.

This clonotype showed up just a few times. The rearrangement uses TRBV3-1 and TRBJ2-7; 8 positions match TRBD2. Per the germline V gene, CDR1 is LGHDT and CDR2 is YNNKEL (reference sequence). CDR3 size: 15 residues. The V and J ends lost 4 bases and 2 bases, in that order; junction bases with no gene match: 7. DNA for the CDR3: TGTGCCAGCAGCCCCGGGACTAGGCTACCCTACGAGCAGTACTTC. Translating gives CASSPGTRLPYEQYF.

The J gene is TRBJ2-1, the V gene TRBV20-1; 12 bases line up with TRBD2. Germline CDR1 reads DFQATT; CDR2 reads SNEGSKA (reference sequence). The CDR3 is 15 amino acids. With 3 bases clipped from V and 3 bases from J, the junction kept 3 bases outside the gene matches. CDR3 bases: TGCAGTGCTAGGGGGACTAGCGGGTTCTACAATGAGCAGTTCTTC. This codes for CSARGTSGFYNEQFF.

This clonotype was seen ten or more times. The rearrangement links TRBV7-6 to TRBJ2-2; 12 bases agree with TRBD2. With V trimmed by 4 bases and J by 5 bases, 8 bases remained unmatched. Germline-derived CDR1 and CDR2 are SGHVS and FNYEAQ. The CDR3 sequence is 17 residues long. The CDR3: CASSSPGLAGPTGELFF. The CDR3 DNA sequence: TGTGCCAGCAGCTCGCCGGGACTAGCGGGTCCAACCGGGGAGCTGTTTTTT. The full variable domain, with the rest looked up from reference TRBV7-6 and TRBJ2-2, is GAGVSQSPRYKVTKRGQDVALRCDPISGHVSLYWYRQALGQGPEFLTYFNYEAQQDKSGLPNDRFSAERPEGSISTLTIQRTEQRDSAMYRCASSSPGLAGPTGELFFGEGSRLTVL.

Only a few counts were recorded for this clonotype. J is TRBJ2-1 and V is TRBV5-1; 13 bases are a match to TRBD2. Germline CDR1 is SGHRS and CDR2 is YFSETQ. The V segment lost 4 bases and the J segment 6 bases; nucleotides outside the gene matches: 7. This CDR3 is built from 16 residues. The CDR3: CASSPTGTSGVNEQFF. The CDR3 nucleotides are TGCGCCAGCAGCCCCACCGGGACTAGCGGGGTCAATGAGCAGTTCTTC. Based on the CDR3 plus reference TRBV5-1 and TRBJ2-1, the full variable domain is KAGVTQTPRYLIKTRGQQVTLSCSPISGHRSVSWYQQTPGQGLQFLFEYFSETQRNKGNFPGRFSGRQFSNSRSEMNVSTLELGDSALYLCASSPTGTSGVNEQFFGPGTRLTVL.

This clonotype was counted only a few times. This chain connects TRBV11-2 to TRBJ2-5, with a tentative D call TRBD1 (5 bases). This CDR3 has 13 residues. The germline V gene has CDR1 SGHAT and CDR2 FQNNGV. V was shortened by 4 bases and J by 5 bases, with 11 bases between the two germline ends. The CDR3 bases are TGTGCCAGCAGCTCAGGGTTATCGGAGACCCAGTACTTC. It specifies CASSSGLSETQYF.

V usage is TRBV20-1 and J usage is TRBJ2-1, with unresolved D. The germline V gene has CDR1 DFQATT and CDR2 SNEGSKA (reference sequence). The CDR3 has 15 amino acids. V lost 2 bases and J lost 4, with 15 bases in between. The CDR3 DNA reads TGCAGTGCTAGACGGAGTCGGGCCTATTACAATGAGCAGTTCTTC. This gives the protein CSARRSRAYYNEQFF.

This clonotype was picked up many times. J is TRBJ2-3 and V is TRBV10-3; TRBD2 aligns across 8 bases. Looked up from germline, CDR1 is ENHRY and CDR2 is SYGVKD. J lost 1 base, V lost 10 bases, and 10 bases had no gene match. This CDR3 spans 15 amino acids. For the CDR3, the DNA is TGTGCCACCAACGAGCGGGGGCAGGGCACAGATACGCAGTATTTT. It yields the protein CATNERGQGTDTQYF.

The chain joins TRBV7-3 to TRBJ2-6; unclear D gene. Trimming pared 4 bases from V and 2 bases from J, leaving 9 bases between. The CDR3 runs 15 residues. Germline V gene lookup returns CDR1 SGHTA and CDR2 FQGTGA. CDR3 in DNA: TGTGCCAGCAGCTCTGGGGTAGCTGGGGCCAACGTCCTGACTTTC. It translates to CASSSGVAGANVLTF.

This clonotype appeared many times. The chain employs TRBV10-3 and TRBJ2-5; TRBD2 agrees at 14 bases. Germline loops: CDR1 ENHRY, CDR2 SYGVKD. The CDR3 is 13 residues long. J was trimmed by 4 bases and V by 10 bases; bases with no gene match: 2. CDR3 nucleotide sequence: TGTGCCACGGGACTAGCGGGGGCAGAGACCCAGTACTTC. This encodes CATGLAGAETQYF.

The gene calls are TRBV11-2 and TRBJ2-3; 9 bases align to TRBD1. Germline-derived CDR1 and CDR2 are SGHAT and FQNNGV. Trimming cost V 2 bases and J 5 bases; bases outside gene matches: 8. This CDR3 comprises 16 residues. This chain's CDR3 is CASSLLLQGAVDTQYF. The CDR3 coding sequence is TGTGCCAGCAGCTTACTGTTACAGGGGGCGGTAGATACGCAGTATTTT.